The next 3 T cell receptor beta chains were all read from a single sample in a study of blood T cell repertoires in COVID-19 (dated by TCRdb to about 2020). The library was obtained by the immunoSEQ multiplex PCR assay. The immuneACCESS repertoire file appears here via TCRdb, limited to in-frame rearrangements. These files lack a portion of the clones; in checked studies, under half of the deficit traces to unresolved V genes, and the cause of the others is not known. The sample table shows some 300,000 clones, and roughly nine tenths are seen once. The ten largest clonotypes hold 1.8% of the sample. Sequencing input: peripheral blood. The receptors here all came from a woman in her 30s with COVID-19, enrolled during active disease.

This chain uses TRBV7-6 with TRBJ2-1; D remains ambiguous. CDR3 length equals 13 residues. V lost 0 bases and J 4 bases, leaving 4 bases between the germline ends. Germline CDR1 is SGHVS and CDR2 is FNYEAQ. The CDR3 bases are TGTGCCAGCAGCTTAGCGAGTTACAATGAGCAGTTCTTC. This sequence encodes CASSLASYNEQFF.

This sequence joins TRBV6-5 and TRBJ1-4; the D gene is possibly TRBD1 (6 bases). This CDR3 has 16 residues. Per the germline V gene, CDR1 is MNHEY and CDR2 is SVGAGI. Between the trimmed V and J ends, which lost 4 bases and 8 bases, there was a span of 20 bases. Here the CDR3 reads CASSLGTGSPQEKLFF. The CDR3 DNA reads as TGTGCCAGCAGTTTAGGTACAGGGTCCCCACAAGAAAAACTGTTTTTT.

This clone was seen only a few times. The chain is built from TRBV6-5 and TRBJ2-3; D unresolved. The CDR3 contains 15 residues. Trimming took 6 bases from V and 0 from J, leaving 13 bases between them. Germline V lookup: CDR1 MNHEY, CDR2 SVGAGI. CDR3 sequence reads: CASSRARVSTDTQYF. CDR3 DNA sequence: TGTGCCAGCAGCCGAGCCCGGGTGAGCACAGATACGCAGTATTTT.